The present TCR beta chain was sequenced within a study of blood T cell repertoires in COVID-19. As for the study in general: Samples taken during acute and convalescent COVID-19 were collected in the United States, Italy and Spain. Sources were T cells, B-cell-depleted T cells, or PBMCs; the material itself was cDNA or gDNA.

Methods used by the authors: Cell counts per sample came from amplifying reference gene primers. The protocol was immunoSEQ multiplex PCR, while the TCRdb copy is restricted to in-frame clones and leaves out a portion. V and J calls and clone size are as listed in that table; D and trimming were resolved from the DNA. The profile shows about 95,000 clones, about 89% of them singletons. Only one count was recorded for this clone. The CDR3 covers 14 residues. J was trimmed by 7 bases and V by 6 bases; bases with no gene match: 6. CDR1 MNHEY and CDR2 SMNVEV come from the germline V gene (reference sequence).

The J gene is TRBJ2-7, the V gene TRBV27; TRBD2 agrees at 13 bases. This receptor was identified in a woman between 65 and 79 years old with acute or convalescent COVID-19. Sequences were obtained from peripheral blood. The CDR3, as DNA: TGTGCCAGCAGACCGGGACTAGCGGGATCGGAGCAGTACTTC. Translating it yields CASRPGLAGSEQYF.